A single sample is the source of the 28 T cell receptor beta chains below, sequenced in a study of blood T cell repertoires in COVID-19. Measured with immunoSEQ multiplex PCR; TCRdb has only the in-frame clones, and not every one. The sample yields some 42,000 clones, around three quarters seen once. Sequencing used peripheral blood. The receptor source for this set is a man at least 80 years old with acute or convalescent COVID-19.

V usage is TRBV3-1 (or the pseudogene TRBV3-2) and J usage is TRBJ1-6; tentatively, D is TRBD1 (6 bases). This CDR3 is 14 amino acids long. Germline V CDR1 and CDR2: LGHDT, YNNKEL (reference sequence). The V end was cut by 5 bases, the J end by 9 bases, with 14 bases between. The CDR3 DNA reads as TGTGCCAGCAGCTGCCTCAGGGGTAGTTCACCCCTCCACTTT. It yields the protein CASSCLRGSSPLHF.

The V gene is TRBV10-3, the J gene TRBJ2-7; unclear D gene. This CDR3 contains 12 residues. V shed 4 bases and J shed 4 bases, with 8 bases lying between them. Per germline, CDR1 ENHRY and CDR2 SYGVKD. CDR3 bases: TGTGCCATCAGTGGAGGTCAGTACGAGCAGTACTTC. It encodes CAISGGQYEQYF.

The chain has TRBV21-1 and TRBJ2-2; the DNA was not used to check the table's D call, TRBD2. TRBV21-1 corresponds to a pseudogene. The CDR3 sequence is 16 residues long. CDR3 bases: TGTGCCAGCAGGGCCGGGACTAGCGGGTCAGCCGGGGAGCTGTTTTTT. It codes for CASRAGTSGSAGELFF.

This chain links TRBV5-1 with TRBJ2-2; D is undetermined. This CDR3 region has 15 residues. V was cut by 0 bases and J by 3 bases, with 9 bases left in between. CDR1 and CDR2 from the germline V gene are SGHRS and YFSETQ. The CDR3 DNA is TGCGCCAGCAGCTTGGGGTACGGTGACACCGGGGAGCTGTTTTTT. Its protein is CASSLGYGDTGELFF.

This clone was observed a few times. The V call is TRBV3-1 (or the pseudogene TRBV3-2), the J call TRBJ1-2; a possible D gene is TRBD1 (6 bases). Germline V CDR1 and CDR2: LGHDT, YNNKEL (reference sequence). The length of the CDR3 is 13 residues. The ends were cut back, 0 bases at V and 6 bases at J, with 8 bases in the middle. The CDR3 DNA sequence: TGTGCCAGCAGCCAAGAACAGGGAAATGGCTACACCTTC. Amino acid sequence: CASSQEQGNGYTF.

The CDR3 region is CASSIAGAGVGEKLFF. The CDR3 DNA sequence: TGTGCCAGTAGTATAGCAGGTGCAGGGGTGGGCGAAAAACTGTTTTTT. The V call is TRBV19, the J call TRBJ1-4, with D maybe TRBD1 (6 bases). V was pared by 1 base and J by 8 bases, with 17 bases between. The germline V gene encodes CDR1 LNHDA and CDR2 SQIVND (reference sequence). The CDR3 covers 16 residues.

The chain has TRBV18 and TRBJ1-2; 10 bases fit TRBD1. CDR1 KGHSH and CDR2 LQKENI come from the germline V gene. CDR3 length: 14 amino acids. V lost 4 bases, J lost 6 bases, and 5 bases stayed unmatched. This CDR3 is CASSQPGTGDGYTF. As DNA, the CDR3 is TGTGCCAGCTCACAACCCGGGACAGGGGATGGCTACACCTTC. Drawing the rest from reference TRBV18 and TRBJ1-2, the complete variable domain is NAGVMQNPRHLVRRRGQEARLRCSPMKGHSHVYWYRQLPEEGLKFMVYLQKENIIDESGMPKERFSAEFPKEGPSILRIQQVVRGDSAAYFCASSQPGTGDGYTFGSGTRLTVV.

The chain employs TRBV19 and TRBJ2-3; TRBD1 aligns across 8 bases. Germline trimming cut 4 bases from V and 0 bases from J; bases unmatched to any gene: 3. The CDR3 length is 15 residues. Germline V gene data show CDR1 as LNHDA and CDR2 as SQIVND (reference sequence). The CDR3 is CASSSQGASTDTQYF. DNA of the CDR3: TGTGCCAGTAGTAGCCAGGGGGCTAGCACAGATACGCAGTATTTT.

The rearrangement links TRBV2 to TRBJ2-5; 9 bases map to TRBD2. With V trimmed by 8 bases and J by 7 bases, 8 bases remained unmatched. Germline values: CDR1 SNHLY, CDR2 FYNNEI. The CDR3 spans 13 residues. CDR3: CASAGGGGATQYF. CDR3 sequence (DNA): TGTGCCAGCGCCGGGGGCGGGGGGGCGACCCAGTACTTC.

This clone was counted only a few times. V and J are TRBV28 and TRBJ2-1; D call uncertain. Per germline, CDR1 MDHEN and CDR2 SYDVKM. This CDR3 is 11 amino acids long. Trimming shortened V by 1 base and J by 8 bases, and 3 bases separated the two germline ends. Written as DNA, the CDR3 is TGTGCCAGCAGTTTATCGGATGAGCAGTTCTTC. It translates to CASSLSDEQFF.

This rearrangement joins TRBV4-1 to TRBJ2-1, with D possibly TRBD2 on 5 matching bases. This CDR3 is built from 15 residues. Germline loops: CDR1 MGHRA, CDR2 YSYEKL. Trimming removed 3 bases at V and 5 bases at J, with 14 bases between. The CDR3 sequence: CASSQERSLNNEQFF. The CDR3 nucleotides are TGCGCCAGCAGCCAGGAGCGGTCCCTAAACAATGAGCAGTTCTTC.

The chain is built from TRBV5-1 and TRBJ1-4; 7 bases line up with TRBD1. V dropped 7 bases and J dropped 3; count of bases not matched to a gene: 9. The CDR3 sequence is 15 residues long. Germline-derived CDR1 and CDR2 are SGHRS and YFSETQ. CDR3 in amino acids: CASRAPGQPNEKLFF. The DNA of the CDR3 is TGCGCCAGCCGAGCCCCGGGACAGCCTAATGAAAAACTGTTTTTT.

This clone was found many times. This sequence joins TRBV5-8 and TRBJ2-2, with TRBD1 as a possible D gene (5 bases). The V end lost 5 bases, the J end lost 4 bases, and 15 bases lay between the germline ends. In germline, CDR1 is SGHTS, CDR2 YDEGEE. This CDR3 is 15 amino acids long. The CDR3: CASSSVLTGTGELFF. Written as DNA, the CDR3 is TGTGCCAGCAGTTCGGTCCTTACAGGCACCGGGGAGCTGTTTTTT.

V and J are TRBV11-3 and TRBJ2-2, with 11 bases that match TRBD1. This CDR3 contains 14 residues. Per the germline V gene, CDR1 is SGHNT and CDR2 is YENEEA. V shed 4 bases and J 7 bases; nucleotides not matched to a gene: 2. The CDR3: CASSSGTGGGELFF. The CDR3 DNA reads TGTGCCAGCAGCTCCGGGACAGGGGGCGGGGAGCTGTTTTTT.

The chain has TRBV27 and TRBJ2-5; 7 bases align to TRBD2. The J call may be wrong; the DNA end is better matched by TRBJ2-7. CDR3 size: 16 residues. From germline, CDR1 is MNHEY and CDR2 SMNVEV (reference sequence). The CDR3 DNA reads TGTGCCAGCAGTTTAAGGGGCGGCGGGAGACGGAACGAGCAGTACTTC. It specifies CASSLRGGGRRNEQYF.

The count of this clone is one. The chain is built from TRBV9 and TRBJ1-4; D possibly corresponds to TRBD1 (5 bases). Germline-derived CDR1 and CDR2 are SGDLS and YYNGEE. The CDR3 consists of 16 residues. V was trimmed by 0 bases and J by 6 bases, leaving 15 bases between them. The CDR3 DNA reads TGTGCCAGCAGCGTAGGGGTGGGGGGACTCCATGAAAAACTGTTTTTT. Protein: CASSVGVGGLHEKLFF.

This clone was counted a few times. The chain carries TRBV4-2 and TRBJ1-2, with D perhaps matching TRBD1 (6 bases). The germline V and J ends were trimmed by 4 bases and 9 bases, with 15 bases remaining between them. Per germline, CDR1 LGHNA and CDR2 YNFKEQ. This CDR3 is built from 13 residues. DNA for the CDR3: TGTGCCAGCAGCCCGGACAGTTCTTGGAGCTACACCTTC. It specifies CASSPDSSWSYTF.

The chain has TRBV9 and TRBJ2-3, with 9 bases identical to TRBD2. V was pared by 0 bases and J by 4 bases, with 12 bases of the junction left unmatched. The CDR3 sequence is 18 residues long. Germline V gives CDR1 SGDLS, CDR2 YYNGEE. The CDR3 DNA follows: TGTGCCAGCAGCGTAGTCGGCGGGGGGGCATCCAGGCCAGATACGCAGTATTTT. Its protein product is CASSVVGGGASRPDTQYF.

The chain joins TRBV30 to TRBJ2-1; 8 nucleotides agree with TRBD2. The CDR3 contains 12 residues. From germline, CDR1 is GTSNPN and CDR2 SVGIG (reference sequence). V trimming: 5 bases; J trimming: 9 bases; junction bases outside the gene matches: 6. The CDR3 nucleotides are TGTGCCTGGGAAACGGGAGGGTCTGAGCAGTTCTTC. Translated: CAWETGGSEQFF.

This chain joins TRBV10-3 and TRBJ2-7, with 7 nucleotides matching TRBD1. Germline V gene lookup returns CDR1 ENHRY and CDR2 SYGVKD. CDR3 size: 11 residues. J was trimmed by 7 bases and V by 7 bases; bases with no gene match: 4. Written as DNA, the CDR3 is TGTGCCATCAAAACGGACAGGGAGCAGTACTTC. The encoded protein is CAIKTDREQYF.

V and J are TRBV29-1 and TRBJ2-3; D possibly corresponds to TRBD2 (5 bases). V lost 8 bases and J 2 bases, leaving 11 bases between the germline ends. The CDR3 runs to 12 residues. Germline CDR1 and CDR2: SQVTM and ANQGSEA. CDR3 DNA sequence: TGCAGCATAGGCGGGTCCACAGATACGCAGTATTTT. As protein: CSIGGSTDTQYF.

The chain has TRBV5-5 and TRBJ1-4; 8 bases are shared with TRBD1. Germline V gene sequence: CDR1 SGHKS, CDR2 YYEKEE (reference sequence). V shed 4 bases, J shed 4 bases, and the junction held 9 bases outside the gene matches. CDR3 length: 16 residues. The CDR3 DNA follows: TGTGCCAGCAGCCCACACCAGACAGGGGATAATGAAAAACTGTTTTTT. Protein product: CASSPHQTGDNEKLFF.

The chain links TRBV2 to TRBJ1-6; 10 bases are shared with TRBD1. The CDR3 covers 18 residues. J lost 0 bases, V lost 5 bases, and 7 bases had no gene match. Germline assignment: CDR1 SNHLY and CDR2 FYNNEI. DNA of the CDR3: TGTGCCAGCAGTACGGACAGGGGGAAGAGCTCCTATAATTCACCCCTCCACTTT. It encodes CASSTDRGKSSYNSPLHF.

This clone came up a few times. The CDR3 sequence: CASSLDRPGNTGELFF. The DNA for the CDR3 is TGTGCCAGCAGCTTAGATAGACCGGGGAACACCGGGGAGCTGTTTTTT. The J gene is TRBJ2-2, the V gene TRBV11-2; the D is unclear. Germline CDR1 and CDR2: SGHAT and FQNNGV. This CDR3 has 16 residues. The V end was cut by 0 bases, the J end by 1 base, with 9 bases between.

The gene calls are TRBV4-1 and TRBJ2-2; TRBD1 agrees at 11 bases. The CDR3 has 15 amino acids. V was pared by 4 bases and J by 5 bases, with 3 bases of the junction left unmatched. Germline V gene sequence: CDR1 MGHRA, CDR2 YSYEKL. This CDR3 reads CASSRGDRGTGELFF. The CDR3 nucleotides are TGCGCCAGCAGCCGGGGGGACAGGGGGACCGGGGAGCTGTTTTTT.

The table lists this clone with a count of one. The gene calls are TRBV6-5 and TRBJ2-7, with a possible D match to TRBD2 (6 bases). The CDR3 extends over 14 amino acids. Germline V gene lookup returns CDR1 MNHEY and CDR2 SVGAGI. V lost 3 bases and J 5 bases, leaving 14 bases between the germline ends. The CDR3 DNA sequence: TGTGCCAGCAGTTATCCCAGTAGGGAGGACGAGCAGTACTTC. Residues: CASSYPSREDEQYF.

This clone is judged medium-sized. The rearrangement joins TRBV23-1 to TRBJ2-1, with 16 bases fitting TRBD2. TRBV23-1 is sorted into the ORF group, with uncertain function. Trimming took 4 bases from V and 6 from J; bases not matched to a gene: 12. There are 19 residues in the CDR3. The chain's CDR3 is CASSRAGTSGRAAGNEQFF. The DNA for the CDR3 is TGCGCCAGCAGTCGAGCCGGGACTAGCGGGAGGGCGGCCGGCAATGAGCAGTTCTTC.

This clone showed up many times. The chain is built from TRBV7-9 and TRBJ2-2; 8 bases align to TRBD1. The V gene's germline CDR1 is SEHNR and CDR2 FQNEAQ (reference sequence). The CDR3 has 14 residues. The trim removed 5 bases at V and 8 bases at J, leaving 7 bases unmatched. As DNA, the CDR3 is TGTGCCAGCAGCCCGTGGACAGGGACAGGGGAGCTGTTTTTT. Amino acids: CASSPWTGTGELFF.